The 20 T cell receptor beta chains below were found in one sample sequenced in a study of identical twins. TCRdb fed the 5' RACE reads into MiXCR, producing one record per CDR3 protein. In the table there are fewer than 900,000 distinct CDR3 sequences, roughly 18% of which are singletons. These data were also reused for a study on T cells expressing NK-cell markers.

What was sequenced was PBMCs. These receptors were obtained from a woman under 30 in good health.

At least ten counts were recorded for this clonotype. The chain has TRBV12-3 or TRBV12-4 and TRBJ2-7; the match to TRBD1 covers 7 bases. The CDR3 extends over 13 amino acids. J was trimmed by 5 bases and V by 6 bases; bases with no gene match: 7. CDR3 residues: CASRGTANHEQYF. The CDR3 DNA is TGTGCCAGCAGAGGGACAGCGAACCACGAGCAGTACTTC.

J is TRBJ2-1 and V is TRBV27; TRBD2 agrees at 10 bases. The V segment lost 7 bases and the J segment 10 bases; nucleotides outside the gene matches: 7. Germline lookup yields CDR1 MNHEY and CDR2 SMNVEV (reference sequence). This CDR3 contains 13 residues. This chain's CDR3 is CASTQRGGGEQFF. In nucleotides, the CDR3 is TGTGCCAGCACGCAGCGGGGGGGAGGCGAGCAGTTCTTC.

This clonotype was recorded a few times. CDR3 sequence: CASSYTNRVQETQYF. The CDR3 bases are TGTGCCAGCAGTTACACGAACAGAGTCCAAGAGACCCAGTACTTC. The rearrangement joins TRBV6-5 to TRBJ2-5; D unresolved. Germline V gene lookup returns CDR1 MNHEY and CDR2 SVGAGI. V lost 2 bases to trimming and J lost 1 base, with 11 bases between them. The CDR3 spans 15 residues.

This clonotype was seen ten or more times. This chain uses TRBV12-3 or TRBV12-4 with TRBJ1-2; D call uncertain. Between the trimmed V and J ends, which lost 5 bases and 5 bases, there was a span of 15 bases. There are 14 residues in the CDR3. CDR3 coding DNA: TGTGCCAGCAGTCCTGTCGGGCCTGGGTATGGCTACACCTTC. Protein: CASSPVGPGYGYTF.

This clonotype was seen a few times. The rearrangement uses TRBV6-5 and TRBJ1-2; TRBD1 matches 7 bases. J was trimmed by 9 bases and V by 6 bases; bases with no gene match: 7. The germline CDR1 and CDR2 sequences are MNHEY and SVGAGI. This CDR3 is built from 12 residues. The CDR3 coding sequence is TGTGCCAGCAGAGAAGGGGGCTTAAGCTACACCTTC. Translating gives CASREGGLSYTF.

This clonotype was recorded a few times. The chain has TRBV20-1 and TRBJ2-2; 8 bases are a match to TRBD2. With V trimmed by 3 bases and J by 1 base, 1 base remained unmatched. The CDR3 totals 14 residues. Germline V gives CDR1 DFQATT, CDR2 SNEGSKA (reference sequence). The CDR3 sequence is CSASTSGNTGELFF. CDR3 coding DNA: TGCAGTGCTAGTACTAGCGGGAACACCGGGGAGCTGTTTTTT.

This clonotype was observed a handful of times. This chain links TRBV16 with TRBJ2-7, with D perhaps matching TRBD1 (6 bases). Trimming pared 0 bases from V and 6 bases from J, leaving 12 bases between. The CDR3 contains 14 residues. Germline V gives CDR1 KGHSY, CDR2 FQNENV. CDR3 region: CASSQSQGVSEQYF. CDR3 nucleotide sequence: TGTGCCAGCAGCCAATCACAGGGAGTCAGCGAGCAGTACTTC.

The rearrangement links TRBV12-3 or TRBV12-4 to TRBJ2-1; the D is unclear. Trimming removed 5 bases at V and 8 bases at J, with 16 bases between. The CDR3 contains 14 residues. CDR3 sequence: CASSPSLETHEQFF. The DNA for the CDR3 is TGTGCCAGCAGTCCCTCCCTAGAAACGCATGAGCAGTTCTTC.

The sample holds a few counts of this clonotype. The genes are TRBV9 and TRBJ2-7; no definite D call. Per germline, CDR1 SGDLS and CDR2 YYNGEE. The CDR3 contains 15 residues. The V and J ends lost 4 bases and 3 bases respectively, with 17 bases between them. CDR3: CASSLGASPHYEQYF. Here the CDR3 DNA reads TGTGCCAGCAGCCTCGGCGCATCTCCGCACTACGAGCAGTACTTC.

There are many counts of this clonotype. CDR3 DNA: TGCAGTGCTAGAGTATTCTGGACTAGCGGGGGAATGATGGAGACCCAGTACTTC. Its protein is CSARVFWTSGGMMETQYF. The V call is TRBV20-1, the J call TRBJ2-5; 13 positions match TRBD2. The CDR3 length is 18 residues. Germline lookup yields CDR1 DFQATT and CDR2 SNEGSKA (reference sequence). V lost 1 base, J lost 5 bases, and 13 bases stayed unmatched.

This clonotype was detected a few times. This chain joins TRBV20-1 and TRBJ2-1; D call uncertain. The CDR3 has 17 amino acids. Trimming removed 2 bases at V and 2 bases at J, with 19 bases between. Germline CDR1 DFQATT, CDR2 SNEGSKA (reference sequence). The CDR3 loop reads CSARSVGGSPPYNEQFF. The CDR3, as DNA: TGCAGTGCTAGATCGGTTGGTGGTAGCCCTCCCTACAATGAGCAGTTCTTC.

The chain recombines TRBV7-9 with TRBJ1-2; no firm D call. Per germline, CDR1 SEHNR and CDR2 FQNEAQ (reference sequence). The ends were cut back, 5 bases at V and 5 bases at J, with 18 bases in the middle. This CDR3 contains 15 residues. This CDR3 reads CASSGGLPSVYGYTF. The DNA of the CDR3 is TGTGCCAGCAGCGGCGGACTGCCTAGTGTATATGGCTACACCTTC.

The rearrangement links TRBV29-1 to TRBJ1-1; D not resolved. CDR1 and CDR2 from the germline V gene are SQVTM and ANQGSEA. The V end lost 7 bases, the J end lost 3 bases, and 18 bases lay between the germline ends. There are 14 residues in the CDR3. CDR3 amino acids: CSAEGGPVDTEAFF. DNA of the CDR3: TGCAGCGCCGAAGGAGGGCCCGTGGACACTGAAGCTTTCTTT.

V usage is TRBV7-9 and J usage is TRBJ2-3; D is unresolved. V was clipped by 0 bases and J by 0 bases, with 7 bases between them. CDR3 length: 15 amino acids. CDR1 and CDR2 from the germline V gene are SEHNR and FQNEAQ (reference sequence). CDR3 nucleotides: TGTGCCAGCAGCTTAGCGTTTTCGAGCACAGATACGCAGTATTTT. Protein product: CASSLAFSSTDTQYF.

The chain combines TRBV10-3 with TRBJ2-6, with D maybe TRBD2 (5 bases). The CDR3 contains 12 residues. CDR1 is ENHRY and CDR2 is SYGVKD in the germline V gene. The ends were cut back, 10 bases at V and 8 bases at J, with 12 bases in the middle. The DNA for the CDR3 is TGTGCCACCACCGGGGATTCCAACGTCCTGACTTTC. It translates to CATTGDSNVLTF.

The table lists this clonotype with a count of one. The chain has TRBV20-1 and TRBJ2-1, with D unresolved. The CDR3 covers 12 residues. Germline V gene sequence: CDR1 DFQATT, CDR2 SNEGSKA (reference sequence). V shed 3 bases and J shed 4 bases, with 7 bases lying between them. DNA of the CDR3: TGCAGTGCTAGGGTGTGGTACAATGAGCAGTTCTTC. This gives the protein CSARVWYNEQFF.

This clonotype showed up many times. The rearrangement links TRBV5-1 to TRBJ2-2, with D possibly being TRBD1 (5 bases). In germline, CDR1 is SGHRS, CDR2 YFSETQ. Trimming stripped 7 bases from V and 7 bases from J, with 20 bases between. CDR3 length equals 15 residues. This CDR3 is CASLPIPQGGGELFF. In DNA form, the CDR3 reads TGCGCCAGCTTGCCAATTCCTCAGGGCGGCGGGGAGCTGTTTTTT.

This clonotype was counted ten times or more. The V call is TRBV20-1, the J call TRBJ2-2; no firm D call. This CDR3 is 13 amino acids long. CDR1 and CDR2 (germline): DFQATT, SNEGSKA (reference sequence). V was shortened by 3 bases and J by 7 bases, with 12 bases between the two germline ends. CDR3 in amino acids: CSARDLPGGELFF. CDR3 in DNA: TGCAGTGCTAGGGACCTCCCGGGCGGGGAGCTGTTTTTT.

Here the CDR3 DNA reads TGCAGTGCTAGAGACTCTCTTAATGAAAAACTGTTTTTT. Residues: CSARDSLNEKLFF. The chain recombines TRBV20-1 with TRBJ1-4; D is uncertain. The germline V gene encodes CDR1 DFQATT and CDR2 SNEGSKA (reference sequence). V was shortened by 0 bases and J by 4 bases, with 6 bases between the two germline ends. The CDR3 runs to 13 residues.

The genes are TRBV7-6 and TRBJ2-1, with 10 bases fitting TRBD1. CDR1 and CDR2 from the germline V gene are SGHVS and FNYEAQ. Losses at the gene ends were 3 bases for V and 8 bases for J; bases not matched to a gene: 7. The CDR3 loop spans 15 amino acids. CDR3 DNA: TGTGCCAGCAGCTTTCCGGGACAGGGGAACGATGAGCAGTTCTTC. Encoded protein: CASSFPGQGNDEQFF. The full variable domain, rest sourced from reference TRBV7-6 and TRBJ2-1, is GAGVSQSPRYKVTKRGQDVALRCDPISGHVSLYWYRQALGQGPEFLTYFNYEAQQDKSGLPNDRFSAERPEGSISTLTIQRTEQRDSAMYRCASSFPGQGNDEQFFGPGTRLTVL.